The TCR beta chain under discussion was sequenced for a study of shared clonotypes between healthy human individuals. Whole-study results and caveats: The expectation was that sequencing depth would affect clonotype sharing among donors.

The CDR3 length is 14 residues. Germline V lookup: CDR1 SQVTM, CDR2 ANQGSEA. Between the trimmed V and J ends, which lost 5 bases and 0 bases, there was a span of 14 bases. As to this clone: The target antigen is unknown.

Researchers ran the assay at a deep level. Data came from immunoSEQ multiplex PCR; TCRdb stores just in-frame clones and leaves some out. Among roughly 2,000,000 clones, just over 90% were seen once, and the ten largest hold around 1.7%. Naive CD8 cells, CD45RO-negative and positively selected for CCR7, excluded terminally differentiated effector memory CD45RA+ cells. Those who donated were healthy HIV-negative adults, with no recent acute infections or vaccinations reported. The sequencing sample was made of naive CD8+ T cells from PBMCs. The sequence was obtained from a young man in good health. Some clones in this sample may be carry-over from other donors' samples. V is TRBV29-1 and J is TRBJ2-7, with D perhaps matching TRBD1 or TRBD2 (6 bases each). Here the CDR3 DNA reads TGCAGCGTTTTAGGGGGGCTGCGCTCCTACGAGCAGTACTTC. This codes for CSVLGGLRSYEQYF.